This T cell receptor beta chain was obtained from a study of control samples from healthy donors and cancer patients. The V and J ends lost 1 base and 0 bases, in that order; junction bases with no gene match: 3. Germline V lookup: CDR1 SGHDT, CDR2 YYEEEE. The CDR3 has 16 amino acids. The protocol was immunoSEQ multiplex PCR, while the TCRdb copy is restricted to in-frame clones and leaves out a portion. The sample shows around 120,000 clones, 70% to 90% of them seen only once. The chain recombines TRBV5-6 with TRBJ2-2, with 7 bases lining up with TRBD2. The sequencing sample was made of blood. The sequence was collected from a man aged 35 to 55 in good health. The CDR3 DNA reads TGTGCCAGCAGCTTGCTGGGGGGGACGAACACCGGGGAGCTGTTTTTT. It is translated as CASSLLGGTNTGELFF.